This T cell receptor (beta chain) was identified during a study of long-term antiretroviral therapy in people with HIV. From each donor, at least one pre-ART PBMC sample and at least two post-ART PBMC samples were obtained. Running of the v3.0 immunoSEQ assay took place at survey level. Data came from immunoSEQ multiplex PCR; TCRdb stores just in-frame clones and leaves some out. The sample yields around 29,000 clones, roughly 80% seen once. Details on this clone: The antigen is undetermined.

The CDR3 contains 15 residues. The germline V gene encodes CDR1 MNHEY and CDR2 SVGAGI. The junction had 7 bases not matched to a gene; V was cut back by 6 bases and J by 1 base. Study results and limitations: Dating from about 2003 to 2018, the blood was possibly obtained under older ART regimens.

The source of this sequence is a middle-aged man with HIV. The sequences come from unsorted PBMCs, collected 0.3 years after starting antiretroviral therapy. The chain employs TRBV6-5 and TRBJ2-5; TRBD1 matches at 8 bases. The CDR3 here is CASRRWDRPQETQYF. DNA of the CDR3: TGTGCCAGCAGACGGTGGGACAGGCCCCAAGAGACCCAGTACTTC.